This TCR beta chain originates from a study of CD8 T cells in Susac syndrome. The RNA input was roughly 0.45 to 1 ug, and it was reverse transcribed with random hexamers. By means of immunoSEQ multiplex PCR, TCR beta CDR3 spanning 54 Vbeta and 13 Jbeta underwent amplification. TCRdb independently ran MiXCR on the immunoSEQ multiplex PCR reads; one entry per CDR3 protein. The table includes approximately 180,000 distinct CDR3 sequences, 90% to 95% detected once. This CDR3 region has 14 residues. Deletions cut 7 bases from V and 1 base from J, with 8 bases between. CDR1 LNHDA and CDR2 SQIVND come from the germline V gene (reference sequence).

The V and J genes are TRBV19 and TRBJ2-6; weak D call: TRBD2 (5 bases). The specimen sequenced was CD4+ T cells from PBMCs. The receptor was derived from a human donor with multiple sclerosis. The CDR3 nucleotides read TGTGCCAGTAATCGGGGTTCTGGGGCCAACGTCCTGACTTTC. The encoded protein is CASNRGSGANVLTF.